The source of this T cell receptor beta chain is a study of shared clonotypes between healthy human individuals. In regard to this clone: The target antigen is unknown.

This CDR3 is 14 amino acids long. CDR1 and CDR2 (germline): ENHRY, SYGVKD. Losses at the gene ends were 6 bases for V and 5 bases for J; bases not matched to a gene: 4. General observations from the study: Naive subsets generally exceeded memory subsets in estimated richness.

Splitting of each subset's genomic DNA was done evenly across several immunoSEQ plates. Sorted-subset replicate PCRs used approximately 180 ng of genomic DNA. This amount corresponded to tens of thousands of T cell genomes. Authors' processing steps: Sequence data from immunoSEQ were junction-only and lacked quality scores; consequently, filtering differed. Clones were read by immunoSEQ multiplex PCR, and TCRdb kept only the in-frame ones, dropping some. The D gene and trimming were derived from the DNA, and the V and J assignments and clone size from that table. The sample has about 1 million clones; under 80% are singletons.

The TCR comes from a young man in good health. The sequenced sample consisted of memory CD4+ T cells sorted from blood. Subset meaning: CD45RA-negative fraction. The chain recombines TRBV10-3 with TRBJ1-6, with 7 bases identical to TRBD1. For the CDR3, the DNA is TGTGCCATCAGGGACGGGACAGATAATTCACCCCTCCACTTT. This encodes CAIRDGTDNSPLHF.